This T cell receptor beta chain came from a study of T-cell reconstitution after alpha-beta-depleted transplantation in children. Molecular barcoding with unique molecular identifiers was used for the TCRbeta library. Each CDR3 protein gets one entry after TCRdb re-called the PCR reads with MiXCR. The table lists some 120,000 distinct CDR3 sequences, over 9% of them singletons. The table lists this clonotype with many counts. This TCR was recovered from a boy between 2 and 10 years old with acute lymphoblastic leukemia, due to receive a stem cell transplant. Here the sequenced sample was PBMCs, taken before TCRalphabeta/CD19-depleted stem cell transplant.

The DNA of the CDR3 is TGTGCCAGCAGTGAAGCGCTTCGCTTCTACAATGAGCAGTTCTTC. Translated: CASSEALRFYNEQFF. The chain employs TRBV2 and TRBJ2-1, with D unresolved. This CDR3 region has 15 residues. Trimming pared 0 bases from V and 3 bases from J, leaving 9 bases between. The germline V gene encodes CDR1 SNHLY and CDR2 FYNNEI.